This TCR beta chain came from a study of T-cell memory formation after mild COVID-19. About the study: Most TCR clusters belonged to a single donor.

TCRdb reprocessed the 5' RACE reads via MiXCR and lists one record per CDR3 protein. The sample gives roughly 250,000 distinct CDR3 sequences, about a sixth of which show up once; around 3.8% is in the top ten. CDR1 is MNHEY and CDR2 is SVGEGT in the germline V gene. With 6 bases removed from V and 0 bases from J, the gap between germline ends came to 14 bases. CDR3 length: 15 amino acids. This clonotype turned up a few times. The chain uses TRBV6-2 or TRBV6-3 and TRBJ1-2; D unclear. The sequence came from a man between 18 and 29 years old who had mild COVID-19 (a few samples of this study predate the infection). Cell type and time point are not known. The sequenced sample was PBMCs or a T cell subset sorted from them (not recorded which). The CDR3 coding sequence is TGTGCCAGCAGAACCCAACTCTCTACTAACTATGGCTACACCTTC. This gives the protein CASRTQLSTNYGYTF.